This TCR beta chain was sequenced in a study of shared clonotypes between healthy human individuals. CD8 cells classed as naive were CD45RO-negative and positively selected for CCR7, excluding terminally differentiated effector memory CD45RA+ cells. TCRdb's copy holds only in-frame clones and misses some; the assay was immunoSEQ multiplex PCR. The sample yields over 2 million clones, approximately 94% seen once. The sample was naive CD8+ T cells sorted from blood. This TCR came from a young man in good health.

CDR3: CASSWTGTGELFF. The CDR3 coding sequence is TGTGCCAGCAGTTGGACAGGGACCGGGGAGCTGTTTTTT. The V call is TRBV6-1, the J call TRBJ2-2; 8 nucleotides agree with TRBD1. Germline V gene sequence: CDR1 MNHNS, CDR2 SASEGT. The J segment lost 5 bases and the V segment lost 5 bases, leaving 1 base of the junction unmatched. The CDR3 length is 13 residues.